Presented here are 32 T cell receptor beta chains from one specimen sequenced in a study of T cells in women clearing cervical HPV infection. The table came from immunoSEQ multiplex PCR; TCRdb's copy has only in-frame clones and leaves some out. Its listing shows about 20,000 clones. The material sequenced was blood buffy coat. These receptors came from a woman between 18 and 69 years old with a cervical HPV16 infection that either progressed to CIN3+ or cleared (not recorded which).

To note about this clone: Mismatch with germline at one junction end may stem from a read error. Read coverage stops 3 residues before the CDR3 terminus; the germline J gene supplies the remainder. The chain recombines TRBV6-1 with TRBJ2-7, with TRBD1 matching 7 bases. CDR3 size: 15 residues. Germline V lookup: CDR1 MNHNS, CDR2 SASEGT. The CDR3 spells CASSGGQLSSYEQYF. The CDR3 bases that were read are TGTGCCAGTAGTGGGGGACAGCTAAGCTCCTACGAG.

Note on this clone: An end of the junction differs from the germline gene, which may be a read error. The read terminates 3 residues ahead of where the CDR3 ends, so the germline J gene completes it. This chain joins TRBV4-2 and TRBJ2-5; the D gene is possibly TRBD2 (5 bases). Germline V CDR1 and CDR2: LGHNA, YNFKEQ. The CDR3 is 15 amino acids. The CDR3 here is CASSRGRATGETQYF. Partial CDR3 DNA: TGCGCCAGCAGCCGTGGGCGGGCCACGGGGGAGACC.

Remarks on this clone: The read ends 3 residues early relative to the CDR3; the germline J gene fills the gap. The rearrangement links TRBV5-6 to TRBJ2-3, with a possible D match to TRBD1 (5 bases). V lost 0 bases, J lost 4 bases, and 6 bases lay in between. The germline V gene has CDR1 SGHDT and CDR2 YYEEEE. The CDR3 consists of 13 residues. The sequenced CDR3 bases are TGTGCCAGCAGCTTGGCAGGGCCAGATACG. Protein product: CASSLAGPDT. The complete CDR3 protein is CASSLAGPDTQYF.

In the case of this clone: The read halts 3 residues ahead of the CDR3 end, with the missing end drawn from the germline J gene. The chain carries TRBV6-2 or TRBV6-3 and TRBJ1-1; TRBD1 matches at 7 bases. The CDR3 runs 17 residues. V gave up 5 bases and J gave up 4 bases; unmatched junction bases: 16. Germline CDR1 MNHEY, CDR2 SVGEGT. The CDR3: CASSPQGIRWGGTEAFF. The DNA read from the CDR3 is TGTGCCAGCAGTCCACAGGGGATCCGGTGGGGTGGCACTGAA.

Of note for this clone: The read finishes 3 residues shy of the CDR3 end, and the germline J gene is used to complete it. The chain joins TRBV15 to TRBJ2-7, with 8 bases lining up with TRBD2. The CDR3 extends over 15 amino acids. The V and J ends lost 5 bases and 6 bases, in that order; junction bases with no gene match: 12. Germline-derived CDR1 and CDR2 are LNHNV and YYDKDF (reference sequence). The CDR3 sequence: CATSVFSGKVSEQYF. The CDR3 bases that were read are TGTGCCACCAGCGTATTTAGCGGGAAAGTCAGCGAG.

On this clone itself: The CDR3 is cut off 3 residues early in the read; its end comes from the germline J gene. The rearrangement links TRBV10-3 to TRBJ2-3, with 12 positions matching TRBD2. Looked up from germline, CDR1 is ENHRY and CDR2 is SYGVKD. Losses at the gene ends were 7 bases for V and 6 bases for J; bases not matched to a gene: 8. The CDR3 length is 15 residues. Partial CDR3 DNA: TGTGCCATCATCCTGACTAGCGGGAGCCCCGATACG. It is translated as CAIILTSGSPDT. The complete CDR3 reads CAIILTSGSPDTQYF.

With respect to this clone: Coverage ceases 3 residues before the CDR3 finishes, and the germline J gene fills in the end. The chain employs TRBV2 and TRBJ2-3; 9 bases are shared with TRBD2. CDR3 length: 15 residues. Germline V gene lookup returns CDR1 SNHLY and CDR2 FYNNEI. CDR3 region: CASSEALEREVTQYF. The sequenced CDR3 bases are TGTGCCAGCAGTGAAGCGCTTGAGCGGGAGGTGACG.

Notes on this clone: From the germline J gene comes the end of the CDR3, since the read stops 3 residues before it. The gene calls are TRBV5-1 and TRBJ2-3; 10 positions match TRBD2. From germline, CDR1 is SGHRS and CDR2 YFSETQ. This CDR3 is 15 amino acids long. The DNA read from the CDR3 is TGCGCCAGCAGGGATAGACTAGCGGGCGTGAAGACG. It yields the protein CASRDRLAGVKT. The whole CDR3 protein reads CASRDRLAGVKTQYF.

In regard to this clone: The sequence runs out 3 residues before the end of the CDR3; the remainder is reconstructed from the germline J gene. This chain uses TRBV18 with TRBJ2-2; D is perhaps TRBD1 (5 bases). CDR1 KGHSH and CDR2 LQKENI come from the germline V gene. V shed 7 bases and J shed 3 bases, with 9 bases lying between them. CDR3 length: 13 amino acids. CDR3 DNA, as far as it was read: TGTGCCAGCTTTCCGACAGACACCGGGGAG. This translates into CASFPTDTGE. The whole CDR3 protein reads CASFPTDTGELFF.

The CDR3 loop is CASLEAGRHEQFF. Partial CDR3 DNA: TGTGCCAGTCTAGAAGCGGGACGGCATGAG. The chain joins TRBV19 to TRBJ2-1; 7 nucleotides match TRBD2. The read comes to an end 3 residues before the CDR3 does, leaving the germline J gene to fill in the end. With 8 bases clipped from V and 8 bases from J, the junction kept 9 bases outside the gene matches. The CDR3 is 13 amino acids. CDR1 LNHDA and CDR2 SQIVND come from the germline V gene (reference sequence). Drawing the rest from reference TRBV19 and TRBJ2-1, the complete variable domain is DGGITQSPKYLFRKEGQNVTLSCEQNLNHDAMYWYRQDPGQGLRLIYYSQIVNDFQKGDIAEGYSVSREKKESFPLTVTSAQKNPTAFYLCASLEAGRHEQFFGPGTRLTVL.

On this clone: A read error may produce the germline difference seen at one junction end. The read terminates 3 residues ahead of where the CDR3 ends, so the germline J gene completes it. The rearrangement joins TRBV4-2 to TRBJ1-1, with a tentative D call TRBD1 (5 bases). Germline-derived CDR1 and CDR2 are LGHNA and YNFKEQ. The CDR3 length is 14 residues. The CDR3 loop reads CASSQRRGDTEAFF. The CDR3 DNA, read in part, is TGCGCCAGCAGCCAGCGACGGGGGGACACTGAA.

Note on this clone: The read finishes 3 residues shy of the CDR3 end, and the germline J gene is used to complete it. The chain joins TRBV6-1 to TRBJ1-5, with 11 bases matching TRBD1. Per germline, CDR1 MNHNS and CDR2 SASEGT. This CDR3 has 17 amino acids. The ends lost 1 base at V and 3 bases at J; junction bases unmatched: 5. Partial CDR3 DNA: TGTGCCAGCAGTGAAGTGAAAGGACAGGGGGCCAATCAGCCC. This sequence encodes CASSEVKGQGANQP. The CDR3 in full is CASSEVKGQGANQPQHF.

Points on this clone: The read finishes 3 residues shy of the CDR3 end, and the germline J gene is used to complete it. J is TRBJ2-3 and V is TRBV30; TRBD1 matches at 7 bases. The germline V gene has CDR1 GTSNPN and CDR2 SVGIG (reference sequence). The CDR3 sequence is 15 residues long. The CDR3 here is CAWSRGQVGDQPQYF. The covered CDR3 bases are TGTGCCTGGAGTAGAGGACAGGTGGGGGATCAGCCG.

A remark on this clone: Read coverage stops 3 residues before the CDR3 terminus; the germline J gene supplies the remainder. This chain links TRBV10-2 with TRBJ1-5, with D tentatively TRBD1 (6 bases). CDR3 size: 14 residues. Trimming removed 6 bases at V and 3 bases at J, with 12 bases between. Per the germline V gene, CDR1 is WSHSY and CDR2 is SAAADI. CDR3 bases read: TGCGCCAGCAGGGTGACAGGCCCCAATCAGCCC. This sequence encodes CASRVTGPNQP. The whole CDR3 protein reads CASRVTGPNQPQHF.

Of note for this clone: The sequenced fragment ends 3 residues before the CDR3 boundary, so the rest is inferred from the germline J gene. The chain is built from TRBV19 and TRBJ1-5, with 10 bases matching TRBD1. The CDR3 is made up of 14 amino acids. The germline CDR1 and CDR2 sequences are LNHDA and SQIVND (reference sequence). V shed 5 bases and J 9 bases; nucleotides not matched to a gene: 7. The CDR3 is CASSPRTGGRPQHF. The sequenced part of the CDR3 DNA is TGTGCCAGTAGTCCTCGGACAGGGGGGAGGCCC.

As to this clone: Read coverage stops 3 residues before the CDR3 terminus; the germline J gene supplies the remainder. The chain employs TRBV14 and TRBJ2-3, with 7 bases lining up with TRBD1. The V segment lost 6 bases and the J segment 4 bases; nucleotides outside the gene matches: 1. CDR3 length: 12 residues. Germline V gene sequence: CDR1 SGHDN, CDR2 FVKESK. The CDR3 loop is CASRQGADTQYF. CDR3 DNA, as far as it was read: TGTGCCAGCAGGCAGGGGGCAGATACG.

As to this clone: Read sequence stops 3 residues before the CDR3 end, and the germline J gene provides the missing end. The same CDR3 is also encoded by other DNA sequences in this sample. The V call is TRBV29-1, the J call TRBJ1-3, with a possible D match to TRBD1 (5 bases). CDR3 length: 16 residues. Looked up from germline, CDR1 is SQVTM and CDR2 is ANQGSEA. Trimming took off 1 base at V and 2 bases at J, with 15 bases between the two ends. The chain's CDR3 is CSVEARGFLTGNTIYF. CDR3 DNA, as far as it was read: TGCAGCGTTGAAGCCCGGGGGTTTCTTACTGGAAACACC.

The CDR3 bases that were read are TGTGCCAGTAGTTCCGATCGGGACACC. This gives the protein CASSSDRDT. The whole CDR3 protein reads CASSSDRDTIYF. This sequence joins TRBV19 and TRBJ1-3; D is undetermined. The sequence runs out 3 residues before the end of the CDR3; the remainder is reconstructed from the germline J gene. The CDR3 length is 12 residues. Germline V gives CDR1 LNHDA, CDR2 SQIVND (reference sequence). With 5 bases removed from V and 8 bases from J, the gap between germline ends came to 10 bases.

This clone is called medium-sized (0.01 to 0.1%) based on its frequency. The read terminates 3 residues ahead of where the CDR3 ends, so the germline J gene completes it. The rearrangement uses TRBV6-2 or TRBV6-3 and TRBJ2-5; D ambiguous. The V and J ends lost 1 base and 2 bases respectively, with 8 bases between them. The CDR3 is made up of 14 amino acids. Germline assignment: CDR1 MNHEY and CDR2 SVGEGT. The CDR3 loop reads CASSYYVSQETQYF. The part of the CDR3 DNA that was read is TGTGCCAGCAGTTACTATGTCTCTCAAGAGACC.

Comment on this clone: Read sequence stops 3 residues before the CDR3 end, and the germline J gene provides the missing end. This chain uses TRBV19 with TRBJ2-4; no definite D call. Germline values: CDR1 LNHDA, CDR2 SQIVND (reference sequence). The length of the CDR3 is 14 residues. Partial CDR3 DNA: TGTGCCAGTAGTCCACGAGTAGACAATCAGCCT. Encoded protein: CASSPRVDNQP. From start to end, the CDR3 is CASSPRVDNQPQYF.

A note on this clone: Read coverage stops 3 residues before the CDR3 terminus; the germline J gene supplies the remainder. V is TRBV29-1 and J is TRBJ2-1; D gene ambiguous. This CDR3 is built from 12 residues. The germline V gene has CDR1 SQVTM and CDR2 ANQGSEA. The V end was cut by 0 bases, the J end by 7 bases, with 7 bases between. CDR3: CSVEEATNEQFF. The CDR3 bases that were read are TGCAGCGTTGAAGAAGCAACGAATGAG.

Of note for this clone: The read comes to an end 3 residues before the CDR3 does, leaving the germline J gene to fill in the end. The chain links TRBV7-2 to TRBJ1-2; 7 bases align to TRBD1. Looked up from germline, CDR1 is SGHTA and CDR2 is FQGNSA. This CDR3 has 14 amino acids. CDR3 DNA, as far as it was read: TGTGCCAGCAGCTTAGTTCAGGGGGTGGGCGAC. Its protein is CASSLVQGVGD. The complete CDR3 sequence is CASSLVQGVGDYTF.

Comment on this clone: The read is 3 residues too short to cover the CDR3 end, so that end is filled in from the germline J gene. The rearrangement uses TRBV2 and TRBJ2-1, with TRBD2 matching 10 bases. The germline V gene has CDR1 SNHLY and CDR2 FYNNEI. The J segment lost 0 bases and the V segment lost 5 bases, leaving 1 base of the junction unmatched. The CDR3 has 15 residues. CDR3 DNA, as far as it was read: TGTGCCAGCAGTACTAGCGGGATCTCCTACAATGAG. Translation: CASSTSGISYNE. The whole CDR3 protein is CASSTSGISYNEQFF.

As for this clone: The read falls 3 residues short of the CDR3 end, and the missing part is taken from the germline J gene. The V and J genes are TRBV5-4 and TRBJ2-2; 9 positions agree with TRBD1. The CDR3 sequence is 15 residues long. Germline CDR1 SGHNT, CDR2 YYREEE (reference sequence). V lost 4 bases and J lost 8; bases outside the gene matches: 9. The part of the CDR3 DNA that was read is TGTGCCAGCAGCCGATCGGGACAGGGCGCAGGGGAG. Protein product: CASSRSGQGAGE. The entire CDR3 is CASSRSGQGAGELFF.

Details on this clone: The read gets to within 3 residues of the CDR3 end, and the germline J gene fills in the rest. The chain links TRBV20-1 to TRBJ2-1; D gene unclear. The ends were cut back, 3 bases at V and 5 bases at J, with 8 bases in the middle. Germline CDR1 reads DFQATT; CDR2 reads SNEGSKA (reference sequence). The CDR3 runs 12 residues. CDR3: CSASGQNNEQFF. The CDR3 bases that were read are TGCAGTGCTAGTGGGCAGAACAATGAG.

Turning to this clone: From the germline J gene comes the end of the CDR3, since the read stops 3 residues before it. The chain is built from TRBV5-1 and TRBJ2-1; 9 bases are a match to TRBD2. Trimming took 4 bases from V and 6 from J; bases not matched to a gene: 5. The CDR3 is 14 residues long. Germline V lookup: CDR1 SGHRS, CDR2 YFSETQ. The CDR3 bases that were read are TGCGCCAGCAGCGTGACTAGCGGCGTCAATGAG. This codes for CASSVTSGVNE. The full CDR3 protein is CASSVTSGVNEQFF. Supplemented by reference TRBV5-1 and TRBJ2-1, the full variable domain reads KAGVTQTPRYLIKTRGQQVTLSCSPISGHRSVSWYQQTPGQGLQFLFEYFSETQRNKGNFPGRFSGRQFSNSRSEMNVSTLELGDSALYLCASSVTSGVNEQFFGPGTRLTVL.

On this clone itself: The CDR3 end is not reached by the read, which stops 3 residues before it; the germline J gene fills it in. V gene TRBV2 combines with J gene TRBJ1-4, with D uncertain. This CDR3 is built from 13 residues. V was shortened by 5 bases and J by 10 bases, with 14 bases between the two germline ends. Germline V lookup: CDR1 SNHLY, CDR2 FYNNEI. The CDR3 reads CASSLSHSGKLFF. CDR3 bases read: TGTGCCAGCAGTTTATCCCACTCCGGAAAA.

For this clone: The DNA ends 3 residues before the CDR3 does, and the rest of the CDR3 is filled in from the germline J gene. This rearrangement joins TRBV20-1 to TRBJ2-7, with 11 bases aligning to TRBD1. The CDR3 contains 13 residues. Trimming removed 5 bases from V and 4 bases from J; junction bases left unmatched: 4. Per germline, CDR1 DFQATT and CDR2 SNEGSKA (reference sequence). The part of the CDR3 DNA that was read is TGCAGTGCTGGGGGACAGGGGGGTTACGAG. Its protein is CSAGGQGGYE. The whole CDR3 sequence reads CSAGGQGGYEQYF.

Regarding this clone: Read sequence stops 3 residues before the CDR3 end, and the germline J gene provides the missing end. The chain couples TRBV2 to TRBJ2-2; TRBD2 agrees at 8 bases. V gave up 4 bases and J gave up 5 bases; unmatched junction bases: 6. This CDR3 region has 15 residues. CDR1 is SNHLY, CDR2 FYNNEI, per germline. CDR3 bases read: TGTGCCAGCAGTGCGAGCGGGAGTTTGACCGGGGAG. Protein: CASSASGSLTGE. The full CDR3 protein reads CASSASGSLTGELFF.

To note about this clone: From the germline J gene comes the end of the CDR3, since the read stops 3 residues before it. The chain is built from TRBV6-2 or TRBV6-3 and TRBJ2-3; 7 bases are a match to TRBD1. Germline V CDR1 and CDR2: MNHEY, SVGEGT. V lost 0 bases and J lost 4; bases outside the gene matches: 7. CDR3 length equals 16 residues. The CDR3 DNA, read in part, is TGTGCCAGCAGTTACTCGGGACAGCAGGAGGCAGATACG. This translates into CASSYSGQQEADT. The entire CDR3 protein is CASSYSGQQEADTQYF.

A word on this clone: The read terminates 3 residues before the CDR3 end, so the remaining end is supplied by the germline J gene. The chain carries TRBV7-9 and TRBJ2-3, with 8 bases fitting TRBD1. The germline V gene has CDR1 SEHNR and CDR2 FQNEAQ (reference sequence). This CDR3 has 14 residues. The CDR3 loop reads CASSLGTGIQPQYF. The part of the CDR3 DNA that was read is TGTGCCAGCAGCTTAGGGACAGGGATTCAGCCG.

For this clone: Read coverage stops 3 residues before the CDR3 terminus; the germline J gene supplies the remainder. This chain uses TRBV30 with TRBJ2-2; 8 bases match TRBD2. Germline lookup yields CDR1 GTSNPN and CDR2 SVGIG (reference sequence). This CDR3 is built from 15 residues. Trimming took 2 bases from V and 2 from J; bases not matched to a gene: 4. The CDR3 bases that were read are TGTGCCTGGAGTTTAGCGGGGCGAAACACCGGGGAG. Residues: CAWSLAGRNTGE. The CDR3 as a whole reads CAWSLAGRNTGELFF.